This T cell receptor beta chain was recorded in a study of monozygotic twins with inflammatory bowel disease. Study findings and constraints: Especially where disease activity was present, IBD patients had fewer clonotypes in common with others than healthy twins did. Repertoire similarity did not differ between concordant and discordant twins, perhaps due to limited power.

TCRdb reanalyzed the 5' RACE reads and collapses them to one entry per CDR3 protein, without DNA. The table counts some 330,000 distinct CDR3 sequences; over 5% lies in the top ten. The draw for each donor consisted of a single 2.5 ml blood sample. This CDR3 spans 16 amino acids. Per germline, CDR1 ENHRY and CDR2 SYGVKD. Details on this clonotype: The antigen remains undetermined.

The rearrangement uses TRBV10-3 and TRBJ2-3; TCRdb designates TRBD2, a call that cannot be tested without DNA. Specimen: blood. This TCR was recovered from a human donor with ulcerative colitis or Crohn's disease, or a healthy co-twin of an affected twin (not recorded which). CDR3 sequence: CAISDPRVTSTDTQYF.